The next 9 T cell receptor beta chains were all read from a single sample in a study of T cells after yellow fever vaccination. TCRdb reprocessed the 5' RACE reads via MiXCR and lists one record per CDR3 protein. Of 30,000 to 35,000 distinct CDR3 sequences listed, 6% to 8.5% are singletons. Sequencing was performed on PBMCs, either bulk or a sorted T-cell subset (CD4+, CD8+, memory, or dextramer-sorted; not recorded which), taken on the day of the first yellow fever vaccination. These receptors all stem from a young man who received the YFV17D yellow fever vaccine.

The DNA for the CDR3 is TGTGCCAGCAGCGTCTCAGGGGGCGCATACTATGGCTACACCTTC. Translating gives CASSVSGGAYYGYTF. The chain is built from TRBV5-5 and TRBJ1-2, with 8 positions matching TRBD1. J lost 3 bases, V lost 4 bases, and 8 bases had no gene match. This CDR3 spans 15 amino acids. Per the germline V gene, CDR1 is SGHKS and CDR2 is YYEKEE (reference sequence).

There are many counts of this clonotype. The chain uses TRBV20-1 and TRBJ1-5; 8 bases match TRBD1. Germline CDR1 and CDR2: DFQATT and SNEGSKA (reference sequence). The CDR3 totals 13 residues. V lost 3 bases to trimming and J lost 6 bases; unmatched junction nucleotides: 4. CDR3 coding DNA: TGCAGTGCTAGGACAGGGGAGGGTCAGCCCCAGCATTTT. Its protein is CSARTGEGQPQHF.

This chain links TRBV20-1 with TRBJ1-1; 7 bases are shared with TRBD1. The CDR3 length is 13 residues. V lost 2 bases and J lost 2; bases outside the gene matches: 2. The germline CDR1 and CDR2 sequences are DFQATT and SNEGSKA (reference sequence). The CDR3 nucleotides are TGCAGTGCTAGACAAGGGGGCAACACTGAAGCTTTCTTT. Translated: CSARQGGNTEAFF.

This clonotype was counted many times. The CDR3: CASSLGLNYGYTF. CDR3 nucleotides: TGTGCCAGCAGTTTAGGACTTAACTATGGCTACACCTTC. The chain couples TRBV12-3 or TRBV12-4 to TRBJ1-2, with D unclear. V was shortened by 1 base and J by 1 base, with 4 bases between the two germline ends. The CDR3 length is 13 residues.

In its sample, this clonotype was seen many times. The chain joins TRBV5-8 to TRBJ1-1, with no clear D. V lost 1 base and J lost 4, with 8 bases in between. In germline, CDR1 is SGHTS, CDR2 YDEGEE. CDR3 length: 13 residues. Here the CDR3 DNA reads TGTGCCAGCAGCTTGATCCCGGGCACTGAAGCTTTCTTT. This gives the protein CASSLIPGTEAFF.

This clonotype was picked up a small number of times. The V call is TRBV7-2, the J call TRBJ1-3; D is perhaps TRBD1 (5 bases). V was cut by 6 bases and J by 0 bases, with 12 bases left in between. The CDR3 spans 15 residues. Germline V lookup: CDR1 SGHTA, CDR2 FQGNSA. This CDR3 reads CASSRGLTSGNTIYF. CDR3 nucleotides: TGTGCCAGCAGTAGGGGACTCACCTCTGGAAACACCATATATTTT.

This sequence joins TRBV20-1 and TRBJ1-5; a weak D match, TRBD1 (5 bases). Trimming pared 0 bases from V and 3 bases from J, leaving 18 bases between. Per the germline V gene, CDR1 is DFQATT and CDR2 is SNEGSKA (reference sequence). The CDR3 runs 17 residues. The CDR3 DNA reads TGCAGTGCTAGAGATGGTCGGTCAGGGTGGGTCAATCAGCCCCAGCATTTT. This codes for CSARDGRSGWVNQPQHF.

This clonotype was counted many times. The chain employs TRBV20-1 and TRBJ1-1, with 8 nucleotides matching TRBD1. The length of the CDR3 is 14 residues. J lost 2 bases, V lost 5 bases, and 7 bases had no gene match. Germline assignment: CDR1 DFQATT and CDR2 SNEGSKA (reference sequence). For the CDR3, the DNA is TGCAGTGCTCTAAACAGGGGGGTTAACACTGAAGCTTTCTTT. Translation: CSALNRGVNTEAFF.

This clonotype was seen at least ten times. The gene calls are TRBV5-1 and TRBJ1-4; TRBD1 is a possible D gene (5 bases). In germline, CDR1 is SGHRS, CDR2 YFSETQ. The CDR3 spans 17 residues. V was pared by 4 bases and J by 2 bases, with 18 bases between. The CDR3 sequence: CASSSLPRGGTNEKLFF. The DNA of the CDR3 is TGCGCCAGCAGCAGCCTACCAAGGGGAGGCACTAATGAAAAACTGTTTTTT.